Each of the 14 T cell receptor beta chains below was sequenced from the same sample in a study of blood T cells in healthy people across ages. Alongside a J-beta primer mix, a sample-barcoded 5' primer served in a second PCR lasting about 7 to 12 cycles. TCRdb recomputed calls from the 5' RACE reads with MiXCR, one row per CDR3 protein. The sample consists of approximately 800,000 distinct CDR3 sequences, around 25% of them appearing once. The sample was also linked to a second study, of T cells of mothers and their children.

The source material was blood. Receptors originate from a boy younger than 18 in good health.

The chain combines TRBV7-8 with TRBJ1-4; no firm D call. The CDR3 has 14 amino acids. Germline values: CDR1 SGHVS, CDR2 FQNEAQ. The V gene lost 4 bases and the J gene lost 8 bases, with 14 bases spanning the gap. The CDR3 loop reads CASSSPVGKEKLFF. Here the CDR3 DNA reads TGTGCCAGCAGCTCCCCAGTTGGGAAAGAAAAACTGTTTTTT.

The rearrangement links TRBV4-3 to TRBJ2-1; 12 bases align to TRBD2. The germline gives CDR1 LGHNA, CDR2 YSLEER. The ends lost 3 bases at V and 3 bases at J; junction bases unmatched: 6. The CDR3 consists of 17 residues. The CDR3 spells CASSHEVGLAGYNEQFF. The CDR3 DNA is TGCGCCAGCAGCCATGAAGTGGGACTAGCGGGCTACAATGAGCAGTTCTTC.

In its sample, this clonotype was seen once. J is TRBJ1-5 and V is TRBV12-3 or TRBV12-4; D call uncertain. This CDR3 contains 14 residues. Trimming removed 3 bases from V and 5 bases from J, with 11 bases in between. CDR3 sequence: CASSFVGADQPQHF. The CDR3 nucleotides read TGTGCCAGCAGTTTTGTGGGTGCCGATCAGCCCCAGCATTTT.

There are a few counts of this clonotype. The J gene is TRBJ2-1, the V gene TRBV4-1, with 10 bases identical to TRBD2. Germline V gene sequence: CDR1 MGHRA, CDR2 YSYEKL. This CDR3 spans 16 amino acids. Trimming cost V 1 base and J 9 bases; bases outside gene matches: 9. CDR3 sequence reads: CASSQVPSGRAFEQFF. The CDR3, as DNA: TGCGCCAGCAGCCAAGTGCCCAGCGGGAGGGCCTTTGAGCAGTTCTTC.

The sample holds a few counts of this clonotype. V usage is TRBV20-1 and J usage is TRBJ1-5; 8 positions match TRBD1. The CDR3 runs 15 residues. Germline values: CDR1 DFQATT, CDR2 SNEGSKA (reference sequence). Trimming took 2 bases from V and 2 from J; bases not matched to a gene: 5. The CDR3 reads CSARSGGAGNQPQHF. For the CDR3, the DNA is TGCAGTGCTAGATCAGGGGGCGCGGGCAATCAGCCCCAGCATTTT.

This clonotype was found a few times. The rearrangement uses TRBV29-1 and TRBJ2-1; 7 positions match TRBD2. CDR1 and CDR2 from the germline V gene are SQVTM and ANQGSEA. This CDR3 has 14 residues. V was clipped by 3 bases and J by 4 bases; unmatched bases: 6. The CDR3 DNA reads as TGCAGCGTTGATGGGCTAGCGGTATACAATGAGCAGTTCTTC. Protein product: CSVDGLAVYNEQFF.

This clonotype was found once. The chain is built from TRBV24-1 and TRBJ2-5; D gene ambiguous. The CDR3 covers 16 residues. The V end was cut by 3 bases, the J end by 5 bases, with 18 bases between. Germline V gene sequence: CDR1 KGHDR, CDR2 SFDVKD. The CDR3 DNA is TGTGCCACCAGTGATCCCCGGTCAGCCGGCACCGAGACCCAGTACTTC. Its protein is CATSDPRSAGTETQYF.

This clonotype was observed a few times. This chain uses TRBV4-3 with TRBJ2-7; D gene uncertain. V was clipped by 0 bases and J by 8 bases, with 11 bases between them. CDR1 LGHNA and CDR2 YSLEER come from the germline V gene. This CDR3 spans 13 amino acids. CDR3 nucleotide sequence: TGCGCCAGCAGCCAAGATGCGAATACGAAGCAGTACTTC. Protein: CASSQDANTKQYF.

The chain couples TRBV28 to TRBJ2-1; D may be TRBD2 (7 bases). The V end lost 5 bases, the J end lost 7 bases, and 18 bases lay between the germline ends. This CDR3 is 15 amino acids long. Germline CDR1 reads MDHEN; CDR2 reads SYDVKM. The CDR3 loop is CASSVAGAQVNEQFF. CDR3 DNA sequence: TGTGCCAGCAGTGTCGCGGGGGCTCAAGTGAATGAGCAGTTCTTC.

J is TRBJ2-1 and V is TRBV28, with D perhaps assigned TRBD1 or TRBD2 (5 bases each). The J call may be mistaken, given a closer DNA end match to TRBJ2-7. The CDR3 loop spans 16 amino acids. CDR1 MDHEN and CDR2 SYDVKM come from the germline V gene. The CDR3 region has the DNA TGTGCCAGCAGTGCCCCTGGGGGACCCGACTCCTACGAGCAGTACTTC. It encodes CASSAPGGPDSYEQYF.

A remark on this clonotype: One junction end does not reproduce the germline sequence, and a read error may be involved. The gene calls are TRBV29-1 and TRBJ2-1, with TRBD1 matching over 9 bases. CDR3 length: 14 residues. The germline CDR1 and CDR2 sequences are SQVTM and ANQGSEA. The CDR3 reads CSGSTGGSYNEQSF. Written as DNA, the CDR3 is TGCAGCGGATCAACAGGGGGCAGCTACAATGAGCAGTCCTTC.

This chain's CDR3 is CASLDRQTQYF. The DNA of the CDR3 is TGTGCCAGCCTTGACAGACAGACCCAGTACTTC. This chain links TRBV2 with TRBJ2-5; possible D gene TRBD1, 5 bases. The germline V and J ends were trimmed by 8 bases and 6 bases, with 10 bases remaining between them. Germline loops: CDR1 SNHLY, CDR2 FYNNEI. The CDR3 consists of 11 residues.

The V call is TRBV6-4, the J call TRBJ2-2; 7 bases fit TRBD2. The V segment lost 6 bases and the J segment 5 bases; nucleotides outside the gene matches: 3. The CDR3 sequence is 13 residues long. Per the germline V gene, CDR1 is MRHNA and CDR2 is SNTAGT. CDR3 sequence reads: CASRAGVTGELFF. The CDR3 DNA reads as TGTGCCAGCAGGGCGGGAGTAACCGGGGAGCTGTTTTTT.

In its sample, this clonotype was seen a few times. J is TRBJ2-5 and V is TRBV29-1; TRBD1 aligns across 7 bases. TRBJ2-7 matches the DNA end more closely, so the J call is doubtful. Germline lookup yields CDR1 SQVTM and CDR2 ANQGSEA. There are 11 residues in the CDR3. This CDR3 reads CSVEDRNEQYF. CDR3 nucleotide sequence: TGCAGCGTAGAGGACAGGAACGAGCAGTACTTC.